This T cell receptor (beta chain) was sequenced during a study of blood T cells in healthy people across ages. Points from the study as a whole: As age increased, TCR beta diversity per million T cells fell in a roughly linear fashion.

Then a second PCR, running roughly 7 to 11 cycles, was carried out with a sample-barcoded 5' primer and a J-beta primer mix. MiXCR, run by TCRdb on the 5' RACE reads, gives a single entry per CDR3 protein. The sample lists fewer than 1.5 million distinct CDR3 sequences, 42% occurring once. This CDR3 has 14 residues. Deletions cut 0 bases from V and 4 bases from J, with 10 bases between. The germline CDR1 and CDR2 sequences are GTSNPN and SVGIG (reference sequence). In the case of this clonotype: What it recognizes is unknown.

The sequencing input was blood. This TCR was sampled from a woman aged 18-30 years in good health. J is TRBJ2-1 and V is TRBV30; no clear D gene. CDR3 in DNA: TGTGCCTGGAGTGTAAGCAAAACTTACAATGAGCAGTTCTTC. This gives the protein CAWSVSKTYNEQFF.